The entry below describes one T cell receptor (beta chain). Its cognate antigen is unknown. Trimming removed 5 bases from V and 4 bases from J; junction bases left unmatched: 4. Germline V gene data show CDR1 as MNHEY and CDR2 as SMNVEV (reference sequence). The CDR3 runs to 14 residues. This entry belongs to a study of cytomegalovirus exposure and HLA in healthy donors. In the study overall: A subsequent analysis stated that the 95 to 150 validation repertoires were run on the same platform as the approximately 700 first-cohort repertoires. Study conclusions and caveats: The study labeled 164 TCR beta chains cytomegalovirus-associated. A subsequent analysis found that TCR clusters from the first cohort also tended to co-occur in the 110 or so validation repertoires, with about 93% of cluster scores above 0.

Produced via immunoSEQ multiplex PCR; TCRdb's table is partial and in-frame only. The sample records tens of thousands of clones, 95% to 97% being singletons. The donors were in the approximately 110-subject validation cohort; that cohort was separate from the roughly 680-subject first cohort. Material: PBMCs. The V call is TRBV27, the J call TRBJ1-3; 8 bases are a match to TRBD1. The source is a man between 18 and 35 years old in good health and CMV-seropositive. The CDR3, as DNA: TGTGCCAGCAGTCAACAGGGGGGAGGAAACACCATATATTTT. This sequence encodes CASSQQGGGNTIYF.